Shown below are 4 T cell receptor beta chains from a single sample sequenced in a study of cytomegalovirus exposure and HLA in healthy donors. Vbeta (60) and Jbeta (13) primers were used in the PCR. The protocol was immunoSEQ multiplex PCR, while the TCRdb copy is restricted to in-frame clones and leaves out a portion. The table lists some 140,000 clones, roughly 89% of them singletons. Sequenced: PBMCs. The receptor set was obtained from a woman younger than 45 in good health and CMV-seronegative.

The chain combines TRBV21-1 with TRBJ1-5. TRBV21-1 is annotated as a pseudogene. The CDR3 runs to 19 residues. The CDR3 loop reads CASSKGVSEETTAGQPQHF. CDR3 DNA: TGTGCCAGCAGCAAAGGGGTGAGTGAGGAGACGACTGCGGGGCAGCCCCAGCATTTT.

The V and J genes are TRBV6-4 and TRBJ2-1; 7 bases match TRBD1. This CDR3 region has 15 residues. The germline CDR1 and CDR2 sequences are MRHNA and SNTAGT. After removal of 0 bases from V and 6 bases from J, the junction contained 5 bases not matched to a gene. CDR3 residues: CASSDSRSGGNEQFF. The CDR3 coding sequence is TGTGCCAGCAGTGACTCCAGGTCAGGGGGCAATGAGCAGTTCTTC.

This chain joins TRBV28 and TRBJ2-7, with D perhaps matching TRBD1 (5 bases). The CDR3 runs to 13 residues. Germline loops: CDR1 MDHEN, CDR2 SYDVKM. Trimming left V 3 bases short and J 7 bases short, with 13 bases between. The CDR3 DNA reads TGTGCCAGCAGTTTCCCTGGGGCTCGGGAGCAGTACTTC. It yields the protein CASSFPGAREQYF. The full variable domain, with the rest looked up from reference TRBV28 and TRBJ2-7, is DVKVTQSSRYLVKRTGEKVFLECVQDMDHENMFWYRQDPGLGLRLIYFSYDVKMKEKGDIPEGYSVSREKKERFSLILESASTNQTSMYLCASSFPGAREQYFGPGTRLTVT.

The V call is TRBV29-1, the J call TRBJ1-1; D remains unclear. This CDR3 is 14 amino acids long. The V and J ends lost 0 bases and 4 bases respectively, with 12 bases between them. Germline V gene data show CDR1 as SQVTM and CDR2 as ANQGSEA. The CDR3: CSVEDRQVLTEAFF. The CDR3 DNA reads TGCAGCGTTGAAGATAGGCAGGTCCTCACTGAAGCTTTCTTT.